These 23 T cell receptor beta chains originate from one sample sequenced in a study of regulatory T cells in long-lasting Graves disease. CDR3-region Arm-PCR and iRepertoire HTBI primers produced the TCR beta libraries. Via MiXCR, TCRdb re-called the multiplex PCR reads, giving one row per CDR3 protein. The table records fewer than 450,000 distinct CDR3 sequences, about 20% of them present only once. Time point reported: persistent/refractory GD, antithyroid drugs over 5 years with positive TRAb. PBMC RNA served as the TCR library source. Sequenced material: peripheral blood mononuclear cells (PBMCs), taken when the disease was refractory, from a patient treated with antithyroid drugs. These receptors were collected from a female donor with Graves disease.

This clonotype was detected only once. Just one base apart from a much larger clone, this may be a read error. CDR3 sequence reads: CASSPRQVASYERYF. CDR3 DNA: TGTGCCAGCAGTCCCAGACAGGTGGCCTCCTACGAGCGGTACTTC. This sequence joins TRBV28 and TRBJ2-7, with D maybe TRBD1 (6 bases). This CDR3 spans 15 amino acids. Germline V gene lookup returns CDR1 MDHEN and CDR2 SYDVKM.

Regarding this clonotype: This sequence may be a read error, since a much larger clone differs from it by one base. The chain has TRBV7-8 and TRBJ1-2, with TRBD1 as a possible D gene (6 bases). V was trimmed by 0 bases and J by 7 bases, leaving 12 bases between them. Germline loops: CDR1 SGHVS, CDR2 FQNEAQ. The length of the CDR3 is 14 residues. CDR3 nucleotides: TGTGCCAGCAGCTTAGCGACCGGGGGCGGTGGCTACACCTTC. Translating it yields CASSLATGGGGYTF.

CDR3 in amino acids: CASSPTVNTYEQYF. The CDR3 DNA reads TGTGCCAGCAGCCCTACAGTTAACACCTACGAGCAGTACTTC. V is TRBV7-2 and J is TRBJ2-7; D ambiguous. V lost 5 bases and J lost 2, with 13 bases in between. The V gene's germline CDR1 is SGHTA and CDR2 FQGNSA. CDR3 size: 14 residues.

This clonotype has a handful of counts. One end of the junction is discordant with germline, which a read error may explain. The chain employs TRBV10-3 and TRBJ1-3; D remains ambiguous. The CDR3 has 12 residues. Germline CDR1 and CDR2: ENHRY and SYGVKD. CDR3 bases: TGTGCCATCAGGGAGTCTGGAAACACCATATATTTT. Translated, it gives CAIRESGNTIYF.

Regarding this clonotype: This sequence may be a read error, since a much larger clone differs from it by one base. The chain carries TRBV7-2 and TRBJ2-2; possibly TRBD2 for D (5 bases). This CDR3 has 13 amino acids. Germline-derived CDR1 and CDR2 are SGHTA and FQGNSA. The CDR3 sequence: CASRYLNTGELLF. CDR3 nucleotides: TGTGCCAGCAGATACCTAAACACCGGGGAGCTGCTTTTT. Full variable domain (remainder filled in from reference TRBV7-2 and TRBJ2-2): GAGVSQSPSNKVTEKGKDVELRCDPISGHTALYWYRQSLGQGLEFLIYFQGNSAPDKSGLPSDRFSAERTGGSVSTLTIQRTQQEDSAVYLCASRYLNTGELLFGEGSRLTVL.

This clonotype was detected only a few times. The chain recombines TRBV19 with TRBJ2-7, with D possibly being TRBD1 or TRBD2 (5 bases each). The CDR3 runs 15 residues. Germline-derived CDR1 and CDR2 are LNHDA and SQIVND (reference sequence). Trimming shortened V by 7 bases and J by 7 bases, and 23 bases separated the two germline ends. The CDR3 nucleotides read TGTGCCAGTATGAGGGAGACCGGGACCCCGGGGGAGCAGTACTTC. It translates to CASMRETGTPGEQYF. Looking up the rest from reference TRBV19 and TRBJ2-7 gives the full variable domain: DGGITQSPKYLFRKEGQNVTLSCEQNLNHDAMYWYRQDPGQGLRLIYYSQIVNDFQKGDIAEGYSVSREKKESFPLTVTSAQKNPTAFYLCASMRETGTPGEQYFGPGTRLTVT.

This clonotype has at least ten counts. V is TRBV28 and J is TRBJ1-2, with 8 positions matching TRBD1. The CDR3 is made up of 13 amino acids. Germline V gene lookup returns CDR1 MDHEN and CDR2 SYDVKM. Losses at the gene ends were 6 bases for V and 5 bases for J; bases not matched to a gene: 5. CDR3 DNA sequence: TGTGCCAGCAGGTCTGACAGGGGTTATGGCTACACCTTC. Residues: CASRSDRGYGYTF.

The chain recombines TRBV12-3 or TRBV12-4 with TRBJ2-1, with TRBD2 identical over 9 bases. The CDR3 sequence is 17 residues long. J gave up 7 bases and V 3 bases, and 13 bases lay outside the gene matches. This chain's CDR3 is CASSFRREGGLGNEQFF. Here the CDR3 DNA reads TGTGCCAGCAGTTTTAGGCGGGAGGGGGGTTTAGGGAATGAGCAGTTCTTC.

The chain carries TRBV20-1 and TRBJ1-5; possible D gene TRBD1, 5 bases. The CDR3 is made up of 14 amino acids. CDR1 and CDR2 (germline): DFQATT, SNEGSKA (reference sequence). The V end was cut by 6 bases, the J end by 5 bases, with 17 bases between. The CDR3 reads CSATRGHSDQPQHF. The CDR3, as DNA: TGCAGTGCCACCCGAGGACATTCGGATCAGCCCCAGCATTTT.

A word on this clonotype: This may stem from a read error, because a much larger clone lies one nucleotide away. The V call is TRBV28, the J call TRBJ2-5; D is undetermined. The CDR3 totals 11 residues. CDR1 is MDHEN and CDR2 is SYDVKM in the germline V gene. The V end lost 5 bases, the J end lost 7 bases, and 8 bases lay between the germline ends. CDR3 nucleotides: TGTGCCAGCAGTCTGATAGTGACCCAGTACTTC. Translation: CASSLIVTQYF.

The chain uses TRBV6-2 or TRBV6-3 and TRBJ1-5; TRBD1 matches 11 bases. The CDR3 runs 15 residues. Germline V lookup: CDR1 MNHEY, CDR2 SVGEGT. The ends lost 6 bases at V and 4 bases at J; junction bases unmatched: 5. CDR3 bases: TGTGCCAGCAGGGGACAGGGGGTCGGGAATCAGCCCCAGCATTTT. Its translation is CASRGQGVGNQPQHF.

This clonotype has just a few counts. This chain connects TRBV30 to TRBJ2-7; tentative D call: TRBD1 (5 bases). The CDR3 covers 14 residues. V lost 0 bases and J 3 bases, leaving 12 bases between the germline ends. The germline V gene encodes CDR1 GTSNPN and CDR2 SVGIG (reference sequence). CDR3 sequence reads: CAWSVRRRGYEQYF. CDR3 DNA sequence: TGTGCCTGGAGTGTACGGCGAAGGGGCTACGAGCAGTACTTC.

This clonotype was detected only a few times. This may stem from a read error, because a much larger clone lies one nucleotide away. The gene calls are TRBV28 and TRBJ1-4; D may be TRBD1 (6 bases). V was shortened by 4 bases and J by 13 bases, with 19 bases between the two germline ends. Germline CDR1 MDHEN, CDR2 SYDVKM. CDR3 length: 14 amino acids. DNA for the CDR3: TGTGCCAGCAGTTACCCCACCTTTCAAGGGGGACTGTTTTTT. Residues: CASSYPTFQGGLFF.

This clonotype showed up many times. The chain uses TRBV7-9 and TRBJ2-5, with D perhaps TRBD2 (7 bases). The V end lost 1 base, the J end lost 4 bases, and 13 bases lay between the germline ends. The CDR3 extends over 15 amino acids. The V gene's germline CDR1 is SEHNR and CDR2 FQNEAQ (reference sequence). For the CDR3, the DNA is TGTGCCAGCAGCTTAGTCGCGGGGGCGCGAGAGACCCAGTACTTC. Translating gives CASSLVAGARETQYF.

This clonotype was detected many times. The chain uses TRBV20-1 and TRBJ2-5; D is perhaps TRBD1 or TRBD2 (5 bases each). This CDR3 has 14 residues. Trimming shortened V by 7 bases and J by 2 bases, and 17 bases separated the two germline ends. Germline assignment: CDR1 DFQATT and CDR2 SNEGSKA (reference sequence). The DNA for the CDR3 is TGCAGTGTTCCGCCGGGGACGACTCAAGAGACCCAGTACTTC. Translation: CSVPPGTTQETQYF.

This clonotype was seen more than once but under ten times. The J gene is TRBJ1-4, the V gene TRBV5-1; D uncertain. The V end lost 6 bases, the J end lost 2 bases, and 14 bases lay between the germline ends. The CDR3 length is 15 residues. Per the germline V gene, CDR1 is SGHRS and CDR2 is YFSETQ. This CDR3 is CASKERGVTNEKLFF. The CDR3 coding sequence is TGCGCCAGCAAGGAGCGAGGCGTCACTAATGAAAAACTGTTTTTT.

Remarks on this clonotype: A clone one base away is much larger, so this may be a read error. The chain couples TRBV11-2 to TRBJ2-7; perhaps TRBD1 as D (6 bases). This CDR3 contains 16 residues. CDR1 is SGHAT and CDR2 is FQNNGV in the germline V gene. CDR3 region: CACSLGGDGIGAEQYF. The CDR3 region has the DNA TGTGCCTGCAGCTTAGGGGGAGATGGGATAGGCGCCGAGCAGTACTTC.

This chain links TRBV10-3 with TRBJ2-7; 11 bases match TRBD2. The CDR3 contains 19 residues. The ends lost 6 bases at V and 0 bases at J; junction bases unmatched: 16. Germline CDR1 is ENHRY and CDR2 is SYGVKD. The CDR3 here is CAISRARTSGSPLSYEQYF. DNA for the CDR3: TGTGCCATCAGCCGAGCTCGTACTAGCGGGAGTCCCCTCTCCTACGAGCAGTACTTC.

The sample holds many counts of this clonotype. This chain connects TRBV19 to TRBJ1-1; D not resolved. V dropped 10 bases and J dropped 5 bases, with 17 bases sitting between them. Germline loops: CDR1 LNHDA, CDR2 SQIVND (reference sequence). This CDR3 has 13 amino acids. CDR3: CATSALGWTEAFF. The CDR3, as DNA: TGTGCCACCTCGGCTCTTGGGTGGACTGAAGCTTTCTTT.

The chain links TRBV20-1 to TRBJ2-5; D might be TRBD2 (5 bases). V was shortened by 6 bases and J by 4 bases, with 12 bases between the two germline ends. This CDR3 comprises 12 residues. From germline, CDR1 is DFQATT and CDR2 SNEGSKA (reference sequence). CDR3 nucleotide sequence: TGCAGTGCCGACCCCGGAGGAGAGACCCAGTACTTC. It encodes CSADPGGETQYF.

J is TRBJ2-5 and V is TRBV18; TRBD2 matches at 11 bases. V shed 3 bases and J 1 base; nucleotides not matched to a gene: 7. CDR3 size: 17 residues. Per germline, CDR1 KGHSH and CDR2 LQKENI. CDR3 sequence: CASSPGRGTSGQETQYF. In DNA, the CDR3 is TGTGCCAGCTCACCGGGGAGAGGGACTAGCGGCCAAGAGACCCAGTACTTC.

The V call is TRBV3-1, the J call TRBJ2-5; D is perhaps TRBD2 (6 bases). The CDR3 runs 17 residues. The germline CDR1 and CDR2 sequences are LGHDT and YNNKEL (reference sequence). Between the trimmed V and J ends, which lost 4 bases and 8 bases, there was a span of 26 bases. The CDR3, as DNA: TGTGCCAGCAGCCTCCGTTCGTCGTGGGGGGTTGGAGAAACCCAGTACTTC. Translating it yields CASSLRSSWGVGETQYF.

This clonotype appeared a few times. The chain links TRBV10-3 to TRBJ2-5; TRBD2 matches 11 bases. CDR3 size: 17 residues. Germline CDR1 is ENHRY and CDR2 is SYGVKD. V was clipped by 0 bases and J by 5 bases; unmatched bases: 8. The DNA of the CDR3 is TGTGCCATCAGTGAGTCCCAACTAGCGGGAGTTCGGGAGACCCAGTACTTC. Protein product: CAISESQLAGVRETQYF.